Detailed here is one T cell receptor (beta chain). Its antigen remains unidentified. The data originate from a study of blood T cells in healthy people across ages. Study-wide background: For every two T cells, template switching captured about one barcoded beta molecule.

Study outcomes and limitations: Donor CMV status, an unknown factor, possibly confounded changes in expanded clonotypes. No conclusive comparison of naive versus antigen-experienced cells was possible with unsorted PBMCs.

Through a sample-barcoded 5' primer and a J-beta primer mix, a second PCR was run for 7 to 11 cycles. TCRdb itself ran the 5' RACE reads through MiXCR, one entry per CDR3 protein. Among about 1 million distinct CDR3 sequences, over 35% were seen once, and the ten largest hold under 20%. CDR1 DFQATT and CDR2 SNEGSKA come from the germline V gene (reference sequence). CDR3 size: 13 residues. V shed 0 bases and J shed 4 bases, with 6 bases lying between them. The TCR was taken from a woman aged 60-75 years in good health. Material for sequencing was blood. The chain links TRBV20-1 to TRBJ1-4; D remains unclear. The CDR3 DNA is TGCAGTGCTAGAGACGGATTTAATGAAAAACTGTTTTTT. This gives the protein CSARDGFNEKLFF.